A selection of T cell receptor beta chains follows, all from one sample in a study of blood T cell repertoires in COVID-19. Some clones are missing from TCRdb's copy, which holds only in-frame ones; the method was immunoSEQ multiplex PCR. In the table there are under 350,000 clones, 85% of which are singletons. Sequences were obtained from peripheral blood. These receptors were taken from a human donor in a cohort sampled during active COVID-19. Both conserved end residues are part of each CDR3. The D gene is left open where the match is weak.

d_gene	j_gene	v_gene	CDR3aa
.	TRBJ1-2	TRBV29-1	CSVVPRQDVYGYTF
.	TRBJ2-1	TRBV19	CASSTSVGSYNEQFF
TRBD2	TRBJ2-1	TRBV5-8	CASPLPPGILPSGRENEQFF
TRBD1	TRBJ1-5	TRBV19	CASSMFDREGNQPQHF
.	TRBJ2-3	TRBV11-2	CASSLRGLPPGDTQYF
TRBD2	TRBJ2-5	TRBV7-9	CASSFSAGGVKTQYF
TRBD1	TRBJ1-1	TRBV2	CATGQENTEAFF
.	TRBJ1-1	TRBV19	CASREGYTEAFF
TRBD1	TRBJ1-2	TRBV7-2	CASSFRMTGRGGYTF
TRBD1	TRBJ2-2	TRBV28	CASSGGTGGAGELFF
.	TRBJ1-2	TRBV20-1	CSARGGGYTF
.	TRBJ1-1	TRBV6-5	CASSYGTDYVEAFF
TRBD2	TRBJ2-1	TRBV6-5	CASKWGGRDNEQFF
.	TRBJ1-3	TRBV19	CASSRKLTSGNTIYF
.	TRBJ2-2	TRBV2	CASKGQKSNTGELFF
.	TRBJ1-1	TRBV27	CASSKLAGRNTEAFF
.	TRBJ1-5	TRBV28	CASTERDNSNQPQHF
.	TRBJ1-5	TRBV4-2	CASSQDATDLFEYSNQPQHF
TRBD1	TRBJ1-1	TRBV19	CASSRLGTGVMNTEAFF
.	TRBJ2-7	TRBV7-2	CASSPREGYEQYF
.	TRBJ1-2	TRBV5-5	CASSAAGDYGYTF
TRBD1	TRBJ2-2	TRBV3-1/TRBV3-2	CASSRGDRNTGELFF
.	TRBJ2-1	TRBV7-2	CASSLVNYEQFF
.	TRBJ2-7	TRBV12-3/TRBV12-4	CASGSRRGEQYF